A single T cell receptor beta chain is shown here with its context. Method: immunoSEQ multiplex PCR; TCRdb's copy keeps in-frame clones and lacks some. The sample holds roughly 80,000 clones, over 65% seen once. The data belong to a study of blood T cell repertoires in COVID-19. Study-level information: The United States, Italy and Spain supplied acute and convalescent COVID-19 samples. The analysed material was cDNA or gDNA that came from T cells, B-cell-depleted T cells, or PBMCs.

This clonotype was obtained from a woman in her 70s with acute or convalescent COVID-19. The material sequenced was peripheral blood.

The DNA of the CDR3 is TGTGCCGTGGGTGGCAGACGGGGGGCCGACTACAATGAGCAGTTCTTC. Protein product: CAVGGRRGADYNEQFF. The J gene is TRBJ2-1, the V gene TRBV10-3; tentative D call: TRBD2 (7 bases). Germline assignment: CDR1 ENHRY and CDR2 SYGVKD. The CDR3 covers 16 residues. V dropped 11 bases and J dropped 3 bases, with 23 bases sitting between them.